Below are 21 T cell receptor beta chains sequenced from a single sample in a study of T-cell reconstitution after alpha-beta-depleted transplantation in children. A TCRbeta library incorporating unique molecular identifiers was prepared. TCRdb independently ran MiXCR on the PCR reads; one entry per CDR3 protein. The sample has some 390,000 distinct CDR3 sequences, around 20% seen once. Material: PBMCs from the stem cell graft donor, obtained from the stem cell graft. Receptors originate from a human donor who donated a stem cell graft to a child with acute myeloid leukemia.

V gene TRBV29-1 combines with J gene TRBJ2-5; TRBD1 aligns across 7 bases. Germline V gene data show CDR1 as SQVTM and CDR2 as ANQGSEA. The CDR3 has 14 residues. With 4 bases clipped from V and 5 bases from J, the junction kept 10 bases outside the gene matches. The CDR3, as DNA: TGCAGCGTTGTGGGGACAGCTCGCGGGGAGACCCAGTACTTC. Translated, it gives CSVVGTARGETQYF. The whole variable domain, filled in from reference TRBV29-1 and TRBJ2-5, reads SAVISQKPSRDICQRGTSLTIQCQVDSQVTMMFWYRQQPGQSLTLIATANQGSEATYESGFVIDKFPISRPNLTFSTLTVSNMSPEDSSIYLCSVVGTARGETQYFGPGTRLLVL.

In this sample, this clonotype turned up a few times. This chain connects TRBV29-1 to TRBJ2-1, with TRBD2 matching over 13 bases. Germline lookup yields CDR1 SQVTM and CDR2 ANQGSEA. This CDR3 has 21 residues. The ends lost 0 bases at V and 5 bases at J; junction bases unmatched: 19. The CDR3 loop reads CSVEDPPPLIPGTSGNNEQFF. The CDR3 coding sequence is TGCAGCGTTGAAGACCCGCCCCCACTGATCCCAGGGACTAGCGGGAACAATGAGCAGTTCTTC.

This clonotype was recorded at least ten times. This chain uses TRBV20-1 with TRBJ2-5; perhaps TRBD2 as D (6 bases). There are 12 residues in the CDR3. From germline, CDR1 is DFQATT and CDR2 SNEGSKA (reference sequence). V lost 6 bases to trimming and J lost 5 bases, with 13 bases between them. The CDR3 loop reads CSAPAGRETQYF. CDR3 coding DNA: TGCAGTGCCCCGGCGGGGCGGGAGACCCAGTACTTC.

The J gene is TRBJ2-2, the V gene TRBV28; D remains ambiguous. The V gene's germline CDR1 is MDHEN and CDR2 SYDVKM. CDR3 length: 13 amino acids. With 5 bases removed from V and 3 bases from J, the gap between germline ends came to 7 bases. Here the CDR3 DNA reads TGTGCCAGCAGTGTGACATACACCGGGGAGCTGTTTTTT. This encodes CASSVTYTGELFF.

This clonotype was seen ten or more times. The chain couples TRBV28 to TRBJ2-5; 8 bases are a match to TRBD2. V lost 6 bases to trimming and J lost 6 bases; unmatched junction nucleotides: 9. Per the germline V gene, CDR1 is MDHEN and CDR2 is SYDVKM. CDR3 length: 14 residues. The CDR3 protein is CASREAGEGQTQYF. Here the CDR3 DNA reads TGTGCCAGCAGGGAAGCGGGAGAGGGCCAGACCCAGTACTTC.

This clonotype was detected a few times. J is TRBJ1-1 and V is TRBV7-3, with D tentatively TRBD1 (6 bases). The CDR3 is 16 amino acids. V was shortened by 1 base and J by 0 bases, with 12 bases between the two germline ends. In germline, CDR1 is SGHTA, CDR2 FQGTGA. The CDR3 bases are TGTGCCAGCAGCTTAAGTGGGGGCAGCATGAACACTGAAGCTTTCTTT. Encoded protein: CASSLSGGSMNTEAFF.

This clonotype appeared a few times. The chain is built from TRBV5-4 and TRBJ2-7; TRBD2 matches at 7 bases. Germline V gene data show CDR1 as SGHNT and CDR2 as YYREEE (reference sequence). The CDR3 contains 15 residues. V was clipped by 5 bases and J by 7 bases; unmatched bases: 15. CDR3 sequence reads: CASSSGGGIPGEQYF. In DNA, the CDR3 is TGTGCCAGCAGTTCGGGAGGTGGGATTCCGGGTGAGCAGTACTTC.

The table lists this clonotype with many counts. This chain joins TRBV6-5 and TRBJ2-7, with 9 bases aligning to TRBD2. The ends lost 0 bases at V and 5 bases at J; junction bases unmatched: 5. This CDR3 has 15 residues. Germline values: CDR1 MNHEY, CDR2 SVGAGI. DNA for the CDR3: TGTGCCAGCAGTTACTCGGGCGGGAGGGCCCACGAGCAGTACTTC. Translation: CASSYSGGRAHEQYF.

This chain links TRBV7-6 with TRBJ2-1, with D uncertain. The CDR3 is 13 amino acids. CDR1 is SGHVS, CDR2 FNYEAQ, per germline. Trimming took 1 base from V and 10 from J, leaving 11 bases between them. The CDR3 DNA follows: TGTGCCAGCAGCTTAGGCCCCTTTGGCGAGCAGTTCTTC. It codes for CASSLGPFGEQFF. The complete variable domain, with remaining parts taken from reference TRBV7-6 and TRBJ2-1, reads GAGVSQSPRYKVTKRGQDVALRCDPISGHVSLYWYRQALGQGPEFLTYFNYEAQQDKSGLPNDRFSAERPEGSISTLTIQRTEQRDSAMYRCASSLGPFGEQFFGPGTRLTVL.

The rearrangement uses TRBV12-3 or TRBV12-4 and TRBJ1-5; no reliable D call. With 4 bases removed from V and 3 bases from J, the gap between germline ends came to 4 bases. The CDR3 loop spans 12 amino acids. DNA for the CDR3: TGTGCCAGCAGTTCTAACAATCAGCCCCAGCATTTT. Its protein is CASSSNNQPQHF.

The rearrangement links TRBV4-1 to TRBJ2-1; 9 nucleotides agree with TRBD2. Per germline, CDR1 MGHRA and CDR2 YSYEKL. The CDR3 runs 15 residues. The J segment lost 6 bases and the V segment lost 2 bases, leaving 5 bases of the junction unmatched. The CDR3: CASSQIAGVPNEQFF. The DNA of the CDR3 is TGCGCCAGCAGCCAAATAGCGGGAGTGCCCAATGAGCAGTTCTTC.

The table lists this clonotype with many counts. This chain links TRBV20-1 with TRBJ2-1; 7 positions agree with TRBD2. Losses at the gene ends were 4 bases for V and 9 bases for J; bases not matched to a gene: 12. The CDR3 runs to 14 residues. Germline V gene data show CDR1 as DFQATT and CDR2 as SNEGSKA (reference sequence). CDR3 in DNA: TGCAGTGCTATCGGTGGGAGGGCCGGGAGTGAGCAGTTCTTC. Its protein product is CSAIGGRAGSEQFF.

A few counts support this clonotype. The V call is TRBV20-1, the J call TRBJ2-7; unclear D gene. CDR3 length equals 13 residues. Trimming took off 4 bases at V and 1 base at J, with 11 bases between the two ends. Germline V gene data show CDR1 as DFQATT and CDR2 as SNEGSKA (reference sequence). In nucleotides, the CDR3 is TGCAGTGCTACCCTGGACGGATCCTACGAGCAGTACTTC. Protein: CSATLDGSYEQYF.

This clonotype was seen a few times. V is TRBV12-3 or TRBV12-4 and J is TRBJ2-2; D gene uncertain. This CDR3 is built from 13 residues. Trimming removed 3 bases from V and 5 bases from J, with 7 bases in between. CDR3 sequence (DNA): TGTGCCAGCAGTTTGCACGGAACCGGGGAGCTGTTTTTT. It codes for CASSLHGTGELFF.

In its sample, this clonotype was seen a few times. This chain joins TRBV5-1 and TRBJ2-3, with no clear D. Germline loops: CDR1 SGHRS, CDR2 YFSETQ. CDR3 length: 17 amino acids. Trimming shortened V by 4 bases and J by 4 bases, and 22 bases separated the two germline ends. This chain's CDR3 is CASSPPKMLTSSDTQYF. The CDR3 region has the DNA TGCGCCAGCAGCCCCCCCAAGATGCTTACCTCCTCAGATACGCAGTATTTT.

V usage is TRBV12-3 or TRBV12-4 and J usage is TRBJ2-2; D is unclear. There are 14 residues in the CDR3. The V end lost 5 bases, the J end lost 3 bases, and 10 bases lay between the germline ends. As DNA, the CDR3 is TGTGCCAGCAGTCCCAAGACCGACACCGGGGAGCTGTTTTTT. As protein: CASSPKTDTGELFF.

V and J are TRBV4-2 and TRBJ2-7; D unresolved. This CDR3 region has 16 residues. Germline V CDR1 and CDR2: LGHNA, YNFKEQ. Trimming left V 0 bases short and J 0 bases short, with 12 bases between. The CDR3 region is CASSQDTTSASYEQYF. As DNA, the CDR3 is TGTGCCAGCAGCCAAGATACGACGAGCGCCTCCTACGAGCAGTACTTC.

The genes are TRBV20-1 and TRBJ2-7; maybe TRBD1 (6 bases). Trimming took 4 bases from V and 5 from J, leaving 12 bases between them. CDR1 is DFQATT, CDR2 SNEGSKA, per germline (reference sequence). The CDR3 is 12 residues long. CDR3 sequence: CSAKLQGNEQYF. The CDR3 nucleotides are TGCAGTGCTAAATTACAGGGAAACGAGCAGTACTTC.

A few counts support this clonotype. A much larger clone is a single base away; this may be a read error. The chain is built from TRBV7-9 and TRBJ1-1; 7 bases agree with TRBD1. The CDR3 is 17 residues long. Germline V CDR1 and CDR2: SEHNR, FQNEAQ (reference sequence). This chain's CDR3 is CSSSSTQTGHGNTEAFF. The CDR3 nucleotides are TGTTCCAGCAGCTCAACTCAGACAGGGCACGGGAACACTGAAGCTTTCTTT.

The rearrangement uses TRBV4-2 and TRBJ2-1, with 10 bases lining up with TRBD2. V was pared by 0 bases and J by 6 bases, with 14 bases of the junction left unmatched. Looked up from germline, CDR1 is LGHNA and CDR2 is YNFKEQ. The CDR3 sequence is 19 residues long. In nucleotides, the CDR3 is TGTGCCAGCAGCCAAGAGCCCCTCCTAGCGGGAGATAGAGGCAATGAGCAGTTCTTC. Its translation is CASSQEPLLAGDRGNEQFF.

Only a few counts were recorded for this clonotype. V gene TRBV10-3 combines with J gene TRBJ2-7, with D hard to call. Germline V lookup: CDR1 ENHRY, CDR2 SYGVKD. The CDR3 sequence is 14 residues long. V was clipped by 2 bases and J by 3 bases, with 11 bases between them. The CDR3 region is CAISEKDGFYEQYF. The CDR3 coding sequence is TGTGCCATCAGTGAGAAGGACGGATTCTACGAGCAGTACTTC.